A selection of T cell receptor beta chains follows, all from one sample in a study of fetal regulatory T cell absence and autoimmunity. TCRdb's table, derived via immunoSEQ multiplex PCR, lists solely in-frame clones and lacks some. The sample carries about 50,000 clones, roughly 83% recorded once. Sample: cord blood. The source is a newborn boy with IPEX syndrome. Each CDR3 is given with its conserved first and last residue. A D gene is named only where the DNA matches it firmly. Expanded clones get a size class; other rows say once, few or many, or leave the size out.

v_call,d_call,clone_size,j_call,cdr3_length,cdr3_nt,cdr3_aa
TRBV30,NA,NA,TRBJ1-5,15,TGTGCCTGGAGTGTGGGTTCGGGAGGCGCTCAGCCCCAGCATTTT,CAWSVGSGGAQPQHF
TRBV13,NA,NA,TRBJ2-7,14,TGTGCCAGCAGCTTACCCTATCGGGTATACGAGCAGTACTTC,CASSLPYRVYEQYF
TRBV5-1,TRBD2,NA,TRBJ2-3,17,TGCGCCAGCAGCTTGGAATCGGAGCGGGAGGGTAGGAGTACGCAGTATTTT,CASSLESEREGRSTQYF
TRBV2,NA,NA,TRBJ1-2,9,TGTGCCAGCAGGCAGGGCTACACCTTC,CASRQGYTF
TRBV19,TRBD1,NA,TRBJ1-2,12,TGTGCCAGTAGTGACAGGGGCTATGGCTACACCTTC,CASSDRGYGYTF
TRBV7-2,TRBD2,NA,TRBJ2-7,15,TGTGCCAGCAGCTTTGCTAGCGGGGGCACCTACGAGCAGTACTTC,CASSFASGGTYEQYF
TRBV30,NA,NA,TRBJ2-1,12,TGTGCCTGGGGTGACTCCCGCGGTGAGCAGTTCTTC,CAWGDSRGEQFF
TRBV6-1,NA,NA,TRBJ2-2,13,TGTGCCAGCAGTGTATCGCTCGCCGGGGAGCTGTTTTTT,CASSVSLAGELFF
TRBV5-1,NA,NA,TRBJ2-7,19,TGCGCCAGCAGCTTGTCCAGGTTCGGGGGGGACAGGAGCTCCTACGAGCAGTACTTC,CASSLSRFGGDRSSYEQYF
TRBV5-6,NA,NA,TRBJ2-5,15,TGTGCCAGCAGCTTGGGAAGAGGGTACCAAGAGACCCAGTACTTC,CASSLGRGYQETQYF
TRBV5-4,NA,NA,TRBJ2-4,14,TGTGCCAGCAGCTTGGCTGGGGGTGGAGGCATTCAGTACTTC,CASSLAGGGGIQYF
TRBV30,NA,NA,TRBJ1-2,11,TGTGCCTGGAGTCGAGGCTTTGGATACACCTTC,CAWSRGFGYTF
TRBV5-6,NA,once,TRBJ1-2,14,TGTGCCAGCAGCTTGGTTTCAGGGCGTGGTGGCTACACCTTC,CASSLVSGRGGYTF
TRBV30,TRBD2,NA,TRBJ2-1,14,TGTGCCTGGGATTTGGGACTAGGGGGTCATGAGCAGTTCTTC,CAWDLGLGGHEQFF
TRBV5-1,NA,NA,TRBJ1-1,14,TGCGCCAGCAGCCTCTGGACAAAAGGGACTGAAGCTTTCTTT,CASSLWTKGTEAFF
TRBV5-4,NA,NA,TRBJ2-7,12,TGTGCCAGCAGCCGAGATGAATACGAGCAGTACTTC,CASSRDEYEQYF
TRBV6-5,NA,NA,TRBJ2-2,11,TGTGCCAGCAGTTCCTCCGGGGAGCTGTTTTTT,CASSSSGELFF
TRBV5-1,NA,NA,TRBJ2-1,15,TGCGCCAGCAGCCTAAGGGGAGGCTCCTACAATGAGCAGTTCTTC,CASSLRGGSYNEQFF
TRBV4-1,TRBD2,NA,TRBJ2-1,16,TGCGCCAGCAGCCAAGGGCTAGCGGAAGTGTACAATGAGCAGTTCTTC,CASSQGLAEVYNEQFF
TRBV13,NA,NA,TRBJ2-3,12,TGTGCCAGCAGCCATCTCACAGATACGCAGTATTTT,CASSHLTDTQYF
TRBV11-2,TRBD1,NA,TRBJ1-2,14,TGTGCCAGCAGCTTAGAGGCAGGGGGCTATGGCTACACCTTC,CASSLEAGGYGYTF
TRBV27,NA,NA,TRBJ2-7,13,TGTGCCAGCAGTTGGGGCAGAGCCTACGAGCAGTACTTC,CASSWGRAYEQYF
TRBV9,NA,NA,TRBJ2-5,14,TGTGCCAGCAGTGTTGGGGGCACGGGGGAGACCCAGTACTTC,CASSVGGTGETQYF
TRBV4-3,NA,NA,TRBJ2-4,17,TGCGCCAGCAGCCAAGCGGCGTTCCGCAGGGGCAAAAACATTCAGTACTTC,CASSQAAFRRGKNIQYF
TRBV27,NA,NA,TRBJ1-2,15,TGTGCCAGCAGTTTATCCCCAGGGGCCAACTATGGCTACACCTTC,CASSLSPGANYGYTF
TRBV19,NA,NA,TRBJ2-3,15,TGTGCCAGTAGTCGAGCCGGGGCTAGCACAGATACGCAGTATTTT,CASSRAGASTDTQYF
TRBV7-2,NA,NA,TRBJ1-4,16,TGTGCCAGCAGTCTCCGGGGTGGCAGGGAAAATGAAAAACTGTTTTTT,CASSLRGGRENEKLFF
TRBV18,NA,few,TRBJ1-5,13,TGTGCCAGCTCTCGACAGGGCAATCAGCCCCAGCATTTT,CASSRQGNQPQHF
TRBV4-1,TRBD2,NA,TRBJ2-6,17,TGCGCCAGCAGCCGTAGCGGGGGAGACTCTGGGGCCAACGTCCTGACTTTC,CASSRSGGDSGANVLTF
TRBV4-1,NA,NA,TRBJ1-3,15,TGCGCCAGCAGCCAACTACCAACCAGGGAATTGACCATATATTTT,CASSQLPTRELTIYF
TRBV4-2,TRBD2,NA,TRBJ2-1,17,TGTGCCAGCAGCCCGATGACTAGCGGGAGGTATAAAAATGAGCAGTTCTTC,CASSPMTSGRYKNEQFF
TRBV5-1,TRBD2,NA,TRBJ2-3,16,TGCGCCAGCAGCTTCTCAAGCGGGAGGGCCGGCGATACGCAGTATTTT,CASSFSSGRAGDTQYF
TRBV6-1,NA,NA,TRBJ1-1,13,TGTGCCAGCTTAGACAGTGATAACACTGAAGCTTTCTTT,CASLDSDNTEAFF
TRBV10-1,NA,NA,TRBJ1-3,14,TGCGCCAGCAGCCACACAGGGAAAGGAAACACCATATATTTT,CASSHTGKGNTIYF
TRBV5-5,NA,NA,TRBJ2-4,13,TGTGCCAGCAGGTACAGGGTTGAAAACATTCAGTACTTC,CASRYRVENIQYF